This T cell receptor beta chain was sequenced during a study of OX40 agonist ivuxolimab in advanced cancers. Worth noting for this clone: The antigen is unknown. The germline gene is not matched at one end of the junction; a read error may be the cause.

TCRdb's copy holds only in-frame clones and misses some; the assay was immunoSEQ multiplex PCR. Of roughly 51,000 clones in the sample, around 89% were seen once. Whole-study results and caveats: On average, CD8+ T cells showed a greater number of expanded clones than CD4+.

This CDR3 contains 14 residues. Germline CDR1 is SSHAT and CDR2 is FNYEAQ (reference sequence). J is TRBJ2-3 and V is TRBV7-7; 11 bases agree with TRBD1. The sample here was CD4+ or CD8+ T cells sorted from blood, taken in a trial of the OX40 agonist ivuxolimab. This clonotype was obtained from an adult with an advanced solid tumor such as melanoma, head and neck, liver or kidney cancer. The CDR3 region is CASSLGTGGDTQYF. The CDR3 nucleotides are TGTGCTAGCAGCTTAGGGACAGGGGGAGATACGCAGTATTTT.